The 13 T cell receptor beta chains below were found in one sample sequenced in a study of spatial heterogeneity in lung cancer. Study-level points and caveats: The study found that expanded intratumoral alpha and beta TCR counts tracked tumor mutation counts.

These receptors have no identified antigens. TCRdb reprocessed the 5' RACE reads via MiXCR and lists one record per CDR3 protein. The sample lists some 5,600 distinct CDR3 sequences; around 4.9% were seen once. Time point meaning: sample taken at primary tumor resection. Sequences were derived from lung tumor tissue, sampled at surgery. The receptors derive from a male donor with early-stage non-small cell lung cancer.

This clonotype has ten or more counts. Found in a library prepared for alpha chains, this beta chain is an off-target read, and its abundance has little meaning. The CDR3 loop reads CASKTSGEQETQYF. CDR3 coding DNA: TGTGCCAGTAAGACTAGCGGGGAACAAGAGACCCAGTACTTC. V gene TRBV7-8 combines with J gene TRBJ2-5, with 11 bases lining up with TRBD2. Germline trimming cut 9 bases from V and 2 bases from J; bases unmatched to any gene: 5. Germline assignment: CDR1 SGHVS and CDR2 FQNEAQ. The CDR3 sequence is 14 residues long.

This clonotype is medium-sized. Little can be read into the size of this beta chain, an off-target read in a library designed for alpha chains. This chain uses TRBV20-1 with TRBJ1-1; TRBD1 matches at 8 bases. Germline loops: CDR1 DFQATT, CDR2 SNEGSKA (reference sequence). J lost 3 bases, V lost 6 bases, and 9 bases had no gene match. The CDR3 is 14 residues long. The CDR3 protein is CSATARGLDTEAFF. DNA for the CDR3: TGCAGTGCCACCGCCAGGGGGCTTGACACTGAAGCTTTCTTT.

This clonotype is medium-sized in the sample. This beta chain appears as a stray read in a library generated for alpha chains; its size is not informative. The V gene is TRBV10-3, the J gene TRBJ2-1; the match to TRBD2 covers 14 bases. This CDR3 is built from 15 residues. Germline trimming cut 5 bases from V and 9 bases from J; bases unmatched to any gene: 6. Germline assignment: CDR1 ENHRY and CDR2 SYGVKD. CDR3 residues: CAISTGLAGGSEQFF. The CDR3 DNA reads TGTGCCATCAGTACAGGACTAGCGGGAGGCAGTGAGCAGTTCTTC.

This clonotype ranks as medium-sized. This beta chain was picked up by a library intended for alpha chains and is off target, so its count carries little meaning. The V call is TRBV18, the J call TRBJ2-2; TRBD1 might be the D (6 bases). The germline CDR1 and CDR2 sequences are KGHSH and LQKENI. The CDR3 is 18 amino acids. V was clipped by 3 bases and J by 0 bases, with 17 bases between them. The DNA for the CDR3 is TGTGCCAGCTCACCTCTAATACCGGGACAAGCGAACACCGGGGAGCTGTTTTTT. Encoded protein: CASSPLIPGQANTGELFF.

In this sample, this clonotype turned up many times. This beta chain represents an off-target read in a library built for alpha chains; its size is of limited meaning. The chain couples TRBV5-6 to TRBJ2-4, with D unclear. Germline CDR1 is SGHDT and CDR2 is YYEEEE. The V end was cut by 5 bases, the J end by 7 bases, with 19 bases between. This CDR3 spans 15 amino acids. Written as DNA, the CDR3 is TGTGCCAGCAGGGCCGGGCCAGCTGTAACGAACATTCAGTACTTC. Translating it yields CASRAGPAVTNIQYF.

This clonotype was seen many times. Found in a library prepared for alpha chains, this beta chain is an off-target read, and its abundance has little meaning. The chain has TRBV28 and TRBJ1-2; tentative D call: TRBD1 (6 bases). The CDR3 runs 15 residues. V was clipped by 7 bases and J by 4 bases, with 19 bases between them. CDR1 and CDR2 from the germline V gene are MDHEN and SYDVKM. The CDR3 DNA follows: TGTGCCAGCACCCCGGACCAGGGGCACGGCTATGGCTACACCTTC. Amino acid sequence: CASTPDQGHGYGYTF.

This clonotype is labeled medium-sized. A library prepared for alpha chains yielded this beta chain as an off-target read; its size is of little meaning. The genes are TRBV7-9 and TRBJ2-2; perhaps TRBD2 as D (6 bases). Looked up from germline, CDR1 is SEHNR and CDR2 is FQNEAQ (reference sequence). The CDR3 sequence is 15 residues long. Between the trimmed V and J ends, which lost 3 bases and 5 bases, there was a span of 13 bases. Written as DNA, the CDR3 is TGTGCCAGCAGCTTCGCGCGGGGAGGAACCGGGGAGCTGTTTTTT. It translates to CASSFARGGTGELFF.

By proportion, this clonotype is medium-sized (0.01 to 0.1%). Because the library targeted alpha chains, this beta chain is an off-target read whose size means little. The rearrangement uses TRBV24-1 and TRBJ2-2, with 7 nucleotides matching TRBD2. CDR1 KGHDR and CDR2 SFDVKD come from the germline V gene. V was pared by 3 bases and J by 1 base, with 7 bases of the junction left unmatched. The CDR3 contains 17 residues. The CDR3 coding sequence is TGTGCCACCAGTGATCCGCTGGGGGGGGAGAACACCGGGGAGCTGTTTTTT. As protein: CATSDPLGGENTGELFF.

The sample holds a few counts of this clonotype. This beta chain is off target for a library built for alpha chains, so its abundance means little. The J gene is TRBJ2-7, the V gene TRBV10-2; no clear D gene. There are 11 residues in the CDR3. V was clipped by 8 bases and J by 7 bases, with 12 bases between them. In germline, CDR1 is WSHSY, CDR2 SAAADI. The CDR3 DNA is TGCGCCAGCTCGGAAGCGCGGGAGCAGTACTTC. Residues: CASSEAREQYF.

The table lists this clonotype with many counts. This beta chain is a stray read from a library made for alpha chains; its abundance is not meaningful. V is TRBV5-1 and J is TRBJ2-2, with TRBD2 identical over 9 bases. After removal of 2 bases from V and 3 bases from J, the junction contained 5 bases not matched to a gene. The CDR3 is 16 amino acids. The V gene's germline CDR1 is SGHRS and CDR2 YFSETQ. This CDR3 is CASSFSGGRDTGELFF. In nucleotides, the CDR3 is TGCGCCAGCAGCTTCAGCGGGGGGCGCGACACCGGGGAGCTGTTTTTT.

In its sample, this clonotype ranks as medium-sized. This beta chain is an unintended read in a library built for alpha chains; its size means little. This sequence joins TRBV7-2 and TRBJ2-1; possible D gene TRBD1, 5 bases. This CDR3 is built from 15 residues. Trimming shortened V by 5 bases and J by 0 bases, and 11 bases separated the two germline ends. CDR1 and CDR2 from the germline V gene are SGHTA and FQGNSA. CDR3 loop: CASSRTGSSYNEQFF. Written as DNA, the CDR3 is TGTGCCAGCAGCCGCACAGGTAGCTCCTACAATGAGCAGTTCTTC.

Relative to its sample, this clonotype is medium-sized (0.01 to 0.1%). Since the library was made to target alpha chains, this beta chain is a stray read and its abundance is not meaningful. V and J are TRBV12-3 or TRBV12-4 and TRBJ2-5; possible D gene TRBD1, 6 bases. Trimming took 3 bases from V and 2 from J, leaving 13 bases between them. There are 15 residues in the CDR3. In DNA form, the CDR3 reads TGTGCCAGCAGTTTTCCCAAACAGGGACAAGAGACCCAGTACTTC. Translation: CASSFPKQGQETQYF.

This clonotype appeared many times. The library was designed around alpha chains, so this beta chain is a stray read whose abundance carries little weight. The chain's CDR3 is CASSQGAGYTF. In nucleotides, the CDR3 is TGTGCCAGCAGTCAGGGAGCTGGCTACACCTTC. The rearrangement joins TRBV12-3 or TRBV12-4 to TRBJ1-2, with D perhaps matching TRBD1 (5 bases). V shed 5 bases and J shed 7 bases, with 8 bases lying between them. This CDR3 is built from 11 residues.